This section outlines one T cell receptor beta chain sequence together with its context. Its antigen is not known. CDR1 is ENHRY and CDR2 is SYGVKD in the germline V gene. V lost 3 bases and J lost 1, with 12 bases in between. The CDR3 has 15 amino acids. This specimen belongs to a study of cytomegalovirus exposure and HLA in healthy donors. The PCR was carried out with 60 Vbeta primers and 13 Jbeta primers. The repertoire was sequenced with immunoSEQ multiplex PCR; TCRdb's copy has only in-frame clones and lacks some. The repertoire holds fewer than 200,000 clones, with 75% to 80% as singletons. Study-wide results and limits: Per a later analysis, approximately 16,000 TCR beta sequences showed association with HLA alleles at 0.05 false discovery rate. Later analysis demonstrated an association between a missense DCLRE1C variant and TCR beta V- and J-gene trimming.

The TCR originated in a woman between 45 and 60 years old in good health and CMV-seropositive. This chain connects TRBV10-3 to TRBJ1-2, with unresolved D. The sample consisted of PBMCs. In DNA, the CDR3 is TGTGCCATCAGTGACGACTCTAGAGATAACTATGGCTACACCTTC. Translation: CAISDDSRDNYGYTF.